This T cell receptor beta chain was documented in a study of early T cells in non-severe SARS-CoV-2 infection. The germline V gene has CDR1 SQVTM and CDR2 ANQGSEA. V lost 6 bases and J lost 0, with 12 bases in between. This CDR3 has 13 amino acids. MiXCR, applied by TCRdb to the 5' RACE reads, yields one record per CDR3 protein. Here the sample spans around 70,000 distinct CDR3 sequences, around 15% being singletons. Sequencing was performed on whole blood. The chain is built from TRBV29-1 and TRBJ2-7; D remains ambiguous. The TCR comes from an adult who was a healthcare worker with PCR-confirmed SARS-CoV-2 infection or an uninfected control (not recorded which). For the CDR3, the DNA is TGCAGCGTGGCAGCAAGTCACTCCTACGAGCAGTACTTC. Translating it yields CSVAASHSYEQYF.